These 3 T cell receptor beta chains were all obtained from the same sample, sequenced in a study of PD-1 blockade in classical Hodgkin lymphoma. Sequenced by immunoSEQ multiplex PCR; TCRdb stores in-frame clones only, minus some. The data contain tens of thousands of clones, approximately 80% of them singletons. Indicated time point: cycle 4 day 1 (C4D1), after about 6 weeks of nivolumab. Each and every patient relapsed after autologous stem cell transplantation, and patients got differing brentuximab vedotin exposure. The material was peripheral blood mononuclear cells (PBMCs), obtained before the fourth cycle of nivolumab. All receptors derive from a human donor with classical Hodgkin lymphoma.

V is TRBV6-1 and J is TRBJ2-7; 8 bases match TRBD2. Germline V CDR1 and CDR2: MNHNS, SASEGT. With V trimmed by 8 bases and J by 5 bases, 8 bases remained unmatched. This CDR3 has 13 amino acids. For the CDR3, the DNA is TGTGCCAGCTCCCCGGGAGGGAACCACGAGCAGTACTTC. Its protein product is CASSPGGNHEQYF.

The table lists this clone with many counts. The chain carries TRBV10-3 and TRBJ1-1; TRBD1 might be the D (6 bases). Trimming removed 1 base at V and 0 bases at J, with 9 bases between. Per the germline V gene, CDR1 is ENHRY and CDR2 is SYGVKD. The CDR3 runs 15 residues. In nucleotides, the CDR3 is TGTGCCATCAGTGAGTGGCAGGGGATGAACACTGAAGCTTTCTTT. Translation: CAISEWQGMNTEAFF.

The V gene is TRBV29-1, the J gene TRBJ2-7, with 8 bases identical to TRBD1. V trimming: 4 bases; J trimming: 4 bases; junction bases outside the gene matches: 6. This CDR3 has 13 residues. Germline V gene sequence: CDR1 SQVTM, CDR2 ANQGSEA. CDR3 amino acids: CSVVTGDEYEQYF. In DNA form, the CDR3 reads TGCAGCGTTGTGACAGGGGATGAATACGAGCAGTACTTC.